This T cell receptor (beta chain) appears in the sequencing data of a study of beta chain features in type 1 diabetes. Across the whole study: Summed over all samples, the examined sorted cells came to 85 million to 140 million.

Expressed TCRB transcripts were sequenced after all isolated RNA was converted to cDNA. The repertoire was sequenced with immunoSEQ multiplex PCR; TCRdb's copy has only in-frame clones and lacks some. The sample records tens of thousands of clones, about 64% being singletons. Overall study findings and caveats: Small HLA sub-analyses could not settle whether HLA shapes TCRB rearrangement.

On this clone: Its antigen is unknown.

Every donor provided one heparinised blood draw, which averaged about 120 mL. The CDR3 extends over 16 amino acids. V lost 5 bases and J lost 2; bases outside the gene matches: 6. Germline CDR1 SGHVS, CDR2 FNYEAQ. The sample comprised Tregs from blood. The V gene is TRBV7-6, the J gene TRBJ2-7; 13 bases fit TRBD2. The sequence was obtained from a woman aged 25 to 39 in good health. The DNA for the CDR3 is TGTGCCAGCAGCGGTATCGGGACTAGCGGGACCTACGAGCAGTACTTC. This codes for CASSGIGTSGTYEQYF.